This T cell receptor beta chain was sequenced for a study of T-cell reconstitution after alpha-beta-depleted transplantation in children. CDR3 size: 14 residues. Germline assignment: CDR1 GTSNPN and CDR2 SVGIG (reference sequence). Trimming removed 3 bases from V and 8 bases from J, with 16 bases in between. TCRbeta library preparation incorporated unique molecular identifiers. TCRdb recomputed calls from the PCR reads with MiXCR, one row per CDR3 protein. The table records around 500,000 distinct CDR3 sequences, around 13% of them present only once. The source was PBMCs from the stem cell graft donor, collected from the stem cell graft. This chain uses TRBV30 with TRBJ1-4; possibly TRBD1 for D (6 bases). This TCR was recovered from a human donor who donated a stem cell graft to a child with combined immunodeficiency. The chain's CDR3 is CAWRTQGGGEKLFF. CDR3 nucleotides: TGTGCCTGGAGAACACAGGGTGGGGGCGAAAAACTGTTTTTT.